This T cell receptor beta chain came from a study of T cells after posttransplantation cyclophosphamide. General study findings and limits: Recipient CMV seropositivity and CMV reactivation strongly tracked TRB clonality. Blood and skin or GI T cell repertoires showed limited TRB overlap. Later post-transplant blood repertoires were often dominated by donor CD8+ memory clones.

The table came from immunoSEQ multiplex PCR; TCRdb's copy has only in-frame clones and leaves some out. This sample comprises several thousand clones, none seen once only. Looked up from germline, CDR1 is SQVTM and CDR2 is ANQGSEA. There are 13 residues in the CDR3. Unmatched junction bases numbered 11, after V lost 6 bases and J lost 7 bases. Treatment was busulfan-fludarabine conditioning, a marrow graft, and cyclophosphamide on days +3 and +4. This clone was seen ten or more times. The antigen remains undetermined. The origin of this receptor is a female patient aged 50-59 years who received an allogeneic stem cell transplant from an unrelated donor, was CMV-positive, and had acute GVHD only. Some of the T cells might come from the graft donor. The sample consisted of PBMCs, taken after allogeneic stem cell transplant with posttransplant cyclophosphamide. The chain carries TRBV29-1 and TRBJ1-2; 7 positions agree with TRBD1. For the CDR3, the DNA is TGCAGCGTCACTGAACGACAGGGCTCTGGCTACACCTTC. The encoded protein is CSVTERQGSGYTF.